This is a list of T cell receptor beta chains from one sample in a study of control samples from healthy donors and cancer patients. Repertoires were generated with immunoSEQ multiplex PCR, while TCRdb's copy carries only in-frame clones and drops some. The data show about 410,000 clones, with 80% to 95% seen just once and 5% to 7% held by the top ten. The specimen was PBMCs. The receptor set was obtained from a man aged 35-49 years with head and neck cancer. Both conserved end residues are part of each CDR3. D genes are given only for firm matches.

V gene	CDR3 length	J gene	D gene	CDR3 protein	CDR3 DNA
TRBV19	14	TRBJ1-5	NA	CASRESLWNQPQHF	TGTGCCAGTAGGGAATCACTTTGGAATCAGCCCCAGCATTTT
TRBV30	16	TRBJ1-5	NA	CAWSMRVQNSNQPQHF	TGTGCCTGGAGTATGAGGGTCCAAAATAGCAATCAGCCCCAGCATTTT
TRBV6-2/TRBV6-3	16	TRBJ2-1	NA	CASSHPTGNSYNEQFF	TGTGCCAGCAGCCACCCGACGGGGAACTCCTACAATGAGCAGTTCTTC
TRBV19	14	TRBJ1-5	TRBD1	CASSPDRDLQPQHF	TGTGCCAGTAGTCCTGACAGGGACCTTCAGCCCCAGCATTTT
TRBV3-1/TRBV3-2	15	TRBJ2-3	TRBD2	CASSQVGGSTDTQYF	TGTGCCAGCAGCCAAGTCGGGGGGAGCACAGATACGCAGTATTTT
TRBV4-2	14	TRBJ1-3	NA	CASSQDGSANTIYF	TGTGCCAGCAGCCAGGATGGGTCGGCAAACACCATATATTTT
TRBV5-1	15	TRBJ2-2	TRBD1	CASSLGQGALGELFF	TGCGCCAGCAGCTTGGGGCAGGGGGCGCTCGGGGAGCTGTTTTTT
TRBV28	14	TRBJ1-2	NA	CASRTPGRNYGYTF	TGTGCCAGCAGAACGCCCGGGCGCAACTATGGCTACACCTTC
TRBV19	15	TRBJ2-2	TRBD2	CASTTSGRQTGELFF	TGTGCCAGTACTACTAGCGGGAGACAAACCGGGGAGCTGTTTTTT
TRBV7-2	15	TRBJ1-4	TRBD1	CASSPRGGVVEKLFF	TGTGCCAGCAGCCCCAGGGGGGGGGTGGTCGAAAAACTGTTTTTT
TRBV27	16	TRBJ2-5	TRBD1	CASTTSVGQGRETQYF	TGTGCCAGCACCACGAGCGTGGGACAGGGGCGGGAGACCCAGTACTTC
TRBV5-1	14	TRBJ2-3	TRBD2	CASSPAGATDTQYF	TGCGCCAGCAGCCCAGCGGGAGCAACAGATACGCAGTATTTT
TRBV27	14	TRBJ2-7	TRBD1	CASSSHPRTGLGYF	TGTGCCAGCAGTTCCCACCCTCGGACAGGGCTAGGGTACTTC
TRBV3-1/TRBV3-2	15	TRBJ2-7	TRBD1	CASSQDPGGRGRIYF	TGTGCCAGCAGCCAAGATCCCGGGGGCAGGGGGCGAATATACTTC
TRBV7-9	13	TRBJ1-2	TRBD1	CASSFRDSYGYTF	TGTGCCAGCAGCTTCCGGGACAGCTATGGCTACACCTTC